This T cell receptor (beta chain) stems from a study of cytomegalovirus exposure and HLA in healthy donors. Trimming left V 0 bases short and J 0 bases short, with 11 bases between. The germline V gene has CDR1 KGHSH and CDR2 LQKENI. CDR3 length: 16 amino acids. Broader study findings: A later analysis linked a missense DCLRE1C variant to TCR beta V- and J-gene trimming.

A note on this clone: Its antigen remains unknown.

PCR used 60 Vbeta primers and 13 Jbeta primers. Sequencing was performed with immunoSEQ multiplex PCR; in TCRdb, only in-frame clones are kept and a portion is missing. The table has 210,000 or so clones, about 90% seen once. This TCR was sampled from a man aged 25 to 40 in good health and CMV-seronegative. Sample: PBMCs. The rearrangement uses TRBV18 and TRBJ1-1, with D tentatively TRBD1 (6 bases). This CDR3 reads CASSPPSRQVNTEAFF. DNA of the CDR3: TGTGCCAGCTCACCACCGTCGCGACAGGTGAACACTGAAGCTTTCTTT.